This T cell receptor (beta chain) was recorded in a study of blood T cell repertoires in COVID-19. Looking at the study overall: PBMCs, B-cell-depleted T cells, or T cells provided the cDNA or gDNA that made up the material.

Germline CDR1 reads SGHRS; CDR2 reads YFSETQ. This CDR3 region has 15 residues. V lost 5 bases, J lost 2 bases, and 13 bases lay in between. Under the authors' procedure: Estimated nucleated cell counts came from reference gene primer amplification. The repertoire was sequenced with immunoSEQ multiplex PCR; TCRdb's copy has only in-frame clones and lacks some. That table is the source of V, J and clone size, and D and trimming were worked out from the DNA. The table includes 70,000 or so clones, 79% detected once. This chain links TRBV5-1 with TRBJ2-2; possible D gene TRBD2, 6 bases. This clonotype was obtained from a human donor in a cohort sampled during active COVID-19. Sample: peripheral blood. Here the CDR3 DNA reads TGCGCCAGCAGACGGGACTCCCAAAACACCGGGGAGCTGTTTTTT. This translates into CASRRDSQNTGELFF.